One sample yielded the 6 T cell receptor beta chains listed below, sequenced in a study of T cell responses to AZD1222 COVID-19 vaccine. Profiling relied on immunoSEQ multiplex PCR, and the TCRdb table lists in-frame clones only, not all of them. In the table there are 250,000 to 300,000 clones, around 92% of which are singletons. Material: peripheral blood, obtained 28 days after the second AZD1222 dose. The receptors were gathered from an adult who received the AZD1222 COVID-19 vaccine.

This chain uses TRBV15 with TRBJ2-1, with D maybe TRBD2 (5 bases). The CDR3 sequence is 17 residues long. V was shortened by 0 bases and J by 1 base, with 13 bases between the two germline ends. The germline CDR1 and CDR2 sequences are LNHNV and YYDKDF (reference sequence). In DNA form, the CDR3 reads TGTGCCACCAGCAGAGATTTGCGGGTAGAGTCCTACAATGAGCAGTTCTTC. This sequence encodes CATSRDLRVESYNEQFF. Full variable domain (remainder filled in from reference TRBV15 and TRBJ2-1): DAMVIQNPRYQVTQFGKPVTLSCSQTLNHNVMYWYQQKSSQAPKLLFHYYDKDFNNEADTPDNFQSRRPNTSFCFLDIRSPGLGDTAMYLCATSRDLRVESYNEQFFGPGTRLTVL.

The table lists this clone with a count of one. The rearrangement links TRBV2 to TRBJ2-3, with TRBD2 identical over 11 bases. The CDR3 is 16 residues long. V lost 3 bases, J lost 5 bases, and 7 bases stayed unmatched. Germline CDR1 is SNHLY and CDR2 is FYNNEI. CDR3 sequence: CASSEWLAGGKDTQYF. The CDR3 DNA follows: TGTGCCAGCAGTGAGTGGCTAGCGGGGGGAAAAGATACGCAGTATTTT. Full variable domain (rest looked up from reference TRBV2 and TRBJ2-3): EPEVTQTPSHQVTQMGQEVILRCVPISNHLYFYWYRQILGQKVEFLVSFYNNEISEKSEIFDDQFSVERPDGSNFTLKIRSTKLEDSAMYFCASSEWLAGGKDTQYFGPGTRLTVL.

The rearrangement links TRBV9 to TRBJ2-2, with D perhaps TRBD1 or TRBD2 (6 bases each). V lost 4 bases and J 2 bases, leaving 15 bases between the germline ends. The CDR3 is 16 amino acids. CDR1 and CDR2 (germline): SGDLS, YYNGEE. CDR3 protein: CASSTRGDPNTGELFF. The CDR3 DNA reads TGTGCCAGCAGCACAAGGGGGGACCCCAACACCGGGGAGCTGTTTTTT.

The count of this clone is one. The chain uses TRBV25-1 and TRBJ2-1, with 9 nucleotides matching TRBD1. From germline, CDR1 is MGHDK and CDR2 SYGVNS. Trimming cost V 5 bases and J 12 bases; bases outside gene matches: 5. This CDR3 has 12 residues. In DNA, the CDR3 is TGTGCCAGCAGTAAACAGGGGGCGTGGCAGTTCTTC. It is translated as CASSKQGAWQFF. Using reference TRBV25-1 and TRBJ2-1 for the parts outside the CDR3, the full variable domain is EADIYQTPRYLVIGTGKKITLECSQTMGHDKMYWYQQDPGMELHLIHYSYGVNSTEKGDLSSESTVSRIRTEHFPLTLESARPSHTSQYLCASSKQGAWQFFGPGTRLTVL.

This clone was observed once. The J gene is TRBJ1-6, the V gene TRBV5-1; D remains ambiguous. CDR1 and CDR2 (germline): SGHRS, YFSETQ. The germline V and J ends were trimmed by 4 bases and 0 bases, with 17 bases remaining between them. The CDR3 covers 18 residues. Written as DNA, the CDR3 is TGCGCCAGCAGCCGAACAACGGCCGTCGGCTCCTATAATTCACCCCTCCACTTT. This codes for CASSRTTAVGSYNSPLHF.

The chain links TRBV25-1 to TRBJ2-5, with 10 positions matching TRBD1. Germline loops: CDR1 MGHDK, CDR2 SYGVNS. After removal of 4 bases from V and 5 bases from J, the junction contained 7 bases not matched to a gene. The CDR3 spans 15 residues. Here the CDR3 DNA reads TGTGCCAGCAGTGGAACGACAGGGGGCGCGGAGACCCAGTACTTC. It is translated as CASSGTTGGAETQYF.